The 15 T cell receptor beta chains reported below all come from one sample, sequenced in a study of cytomegalovirus exposure and HLA in healthy donors. Profiled with immunoSEQ multiplex PCR; TCRdb holds only in-frame clones, not every one. The sample carries roughly 120,000 clones, roughly 88% recorded once. Material: PBMCs. The receptors derive from a man between 18 and 35 years old in good health and CMV-seronegative.

The gene calls are TRBV28 and TRBJ2-1; the D gene is possibly TRBD2 (5 bases). Germline-derived CDR1 and CDR2 are MDHEN and SYDVKM. The V end was cut by 5 bases, the J end by 9 bases, with 14 bases between. The CDR3 sequence is 13 residues long. CDR3 coding DNA: TGTGCCAGCAGTCTAGGGAGTTTGGGTGAGCAGTTCTTC. It specifies CASSLGSLGEQFF.

This rearrangement joins TRBV4-1 to TRBJ1-5; 8 bases are a match to TRBD1. With 0 bases clipped from V and 8 bases from J, the junction kept 6 bases outside the gene matches. The V gene's germline CDR1 is MGHRA and CDR2 YSYEKL. CDR3 length: 15 residues. CDR3 coding DNA: TGCGCCAGCAGCCAAGAACATAGGACAGGGAAGCCCCAGCATTTT. Residues: CASSQEHRTGKPQHF.

J is TRBJ2-1 and V is TRBV5-1, with 7 positions matching TRBD1. V was clipped by 8 bases and J by 0 bases; unmatched bases: 11. The CDR3 length is 16 residues. The germline V gene has CDR1 SGHRS and CDR2 YFSETQ. CDR3 in amino acids: CASRNTGTDSYNEQFF. In DNA form, the CDR3 reads TGCGCCAGTCGAAATACCGGGACAGACTCCTACAATGAGCAGTTCTTC. The full variable domain, with the rest looked up from reference TRBV5-1 and TRBJ2-1, is KAGVTQTPRYLIKTRGQQVTLSCSPISGHRSVSWYQQTPGQGLQFLFEYFSETQRNKGNFPGRFSGRQFSNSRSEMNVSTLELGDSALYLCASRNTGTDSYNEQFFGPGTRLTVL.

This clone was counted a few times. V usage is TRBV6-5 and J usage is TRBJ1-6, with TRBD1 identical over 9 bases. V lost 2 bases, J lost 7 bases, and 3 bases stayed unmatched. Germline loops: CDR1 MNHEY, CDR2 SVGAGI. There are 15 residues in the CDR3. CDR3 bases: TGTGCCAGCAGTTACCGAGGGACAGGGAATTCACCCCTCCACTTT. It is translated as CASSYRGTGNSPLHF.

This chain connects TRBV18 to TRBJ2-3; 10 bases agree with TRBD2. The CDR3 is 17 residues long. V trimming: 0 bases; J trimming: 4 bases; junction bases outside the gene matches: 7. The germline gives CDR1 KGHSH, CDR2 LQKENI. The CDR3 nucleotides read TGTGCCAGCTCACCACCGCTAGCGGGAGTCTGGGCAGATACGCAGTATTTT. As protein: CASSPPLAGVWADTQYF.

V and J are TRBV6-5 and TRBJ2-3; D gene unclear. Between the trimmed V and J ends, which lost 6 bases and 2 bases, there was a span of 9 bases. CDR1 is MNHEY and CDR2 is SVGAGI in the germline V gene. The CDR3 totals 13 residues. The CDR3, as DNA: TGTGCCAGCAGGGTGCTAAACACAGATACGCAGTATTTT. Translation: CASRVLNTDTQYF.

This rearrangement joins TRBV5-6 to TRBJ2-1, with a possible D match to TRBD2 (5 bases). There are 12 residues in the CDR3. Germline V CDR1 and CDR2: SGHDT, YYEEEE. V lost 0 bases and J 9 bases, leaving 7 bases between the germline ends. CDR3 residues: CASSLGGGEQFF. The DNA of the CDR3 is TGTGCCAGCAGCTTGGGAGGAGGTGAGCAGTTCTTC.

V and J are TRBV13 and TRBJ1-1; 8 bases align to TRBD1. The CDR3 has 13 residues. From germline, CDR1 is PRHDT and CDR2 FYEKMQ (reference sequence). The V segment lost 5 bases and the J segment 5 bases; nucleotides outside the gene matches: 4. The CDR3 DNA reads TGTGCCAGCAGCAGACGACAGGGGACTGAAGCTTTCTTT. Translated: CASSRRQGTEAFF.

This clone has just one count. The chain links TRBV28 to TRBJ1-5; weak D call: TRBD1 (5 bases). CDR3 length: 13 residues. Germline CDR1 reads MDHEN; CDR2 reads SYDVKM. V was pared by 6 bases and J by 6 bases, with 12 bases between. The CDR3 sequence: CASSPGGRQPQHF. CDR3 nucleotide sequence: TGTGCCAGCAGCCCGGGGGGACGTCAGCCCCAGCATTTT.

The V gene is TRBV19, the J gene TRBJ2-3; 7 bases map to TRBD1. The CDR3 is made up of 13 amino acids. Trimming took 5 bases from V and 4 from J; bases not matched to a gene: 3. Per germline, CDR1 LNHDA and CDR2 SQIVND (reference sequence). The CDR3 reads CASSQQGADTQYF. The CDR3 nucleotides are TGTGCCAGTAGTCAGCAGGGGGCAGATACGCAGTATTTT.

This clone was observed a single time. The gene calls are TRBV7-2 and TRBJ2-7, with 9 bases that match TRBD1. This CDR3 is 15 amino acids long. Germline trimming cut 5 bases from V and 3 bases from J; bases unmatched to any gene: 8. The V gene's germline CDR1 is SGHTA and CDR2 FQGNSA. The CDR3 DNA follows: TGTGCCAGCAGCCACCGAGGACAGGGGCTCTACGAGCAGTACTTC. This sequence encodes CASSHRGQGLYEQYF.

V gene TRBV28 combines with J gene TRBJ2-7; TRBD1 aligns across 11 bases. Trimming took 7 bases from V and 0 from J; bases not matched to a gene: 8. The length of the CDR3 is 16 residues. CDR1 MDHEN and CDR2 SYDVKM come from the germline V gene. The CDR3 loop is CASNGPGTGGSYEQYF. The CDR3 coding sequence is TGTGCCAGCAACGGTCCCGGGACAGGGGGCTCCTACGAGCAGTACTTC. The full variable domain, rest sourced from reference TRBV28 and TRBJ2-7, is DVKVTQSSRYLVKRTGEKVFLECVQDMDHENMFWYRQDPGLGLRLIYFSYDVKMKEKGDIPEGYSVSREKKERFSLILESASTNQTSMYLCASNGPGTGGSYEQYFGPGTRLTVT.

The V gene is TRBV2, the J gene TRBJ2-7; TRBD2 agrees at 7 bases. Per germline, CDR1 SNHLY and CDR2 FYNNEI. V lost 6 bases and J lost 1; bases outside the gene matches: 6. This CDR3 contains 14 residues. The CDR3 DNA sequence: TGTGCCAGCAGAGGAGGAGCGGGATCCTACGAGCAGTACTTC. It is translated as CASRGGAGSYEQYF.

The V call is TRBV6-5, the J call TRBJ1-5; D is undetermined. Germline V gene sequence: CDR1 MNHEY, CDR2 SVGAGI. CDR3 size: 15 residues. Trimming took 6 bases from V and 1 from J, leaving 13 bases between them. CDR3: CASSPRRGSNQPQHF. CDR3 DNA: TGTGCCAGCAGCCCCCGGCGAGGGAGCAATCAGCCCCAGCATTTT.

The rearrangement joins TRBV9 to TRBJ1-1; D gene uncertain. The CDR3 loop spans 15 amino acids. Trimming took off 1 base at V and 0 bases at J, with 10 bases between the two ends. Per the germline V gene, CDR1 is SGDLS and CDR2 is YYNGEE. The CDR3 reads CASSVQDLMNTEAFF. The CDR3 bases are TGTGCCAGCAGCGTACAGGACTTAATGAACACTGAAGCTTTCTTT.